These T cell receptor beta chains were read from a single sample in a study of glioma-infiltrating T cells after dendritic cell vaccination. Produced via immunoSEQ multiplex PCR; TCRdb's table is partial and in-frame only. The sample holds over 65,000 clones, about 85% seen once. The sequences come from blood, collected after dendritic cell vaccination. Receptor source: a human donor with glioblastoma. Each CDR3 is given with its conserved first and last residue. D genes are given only for firm matches. Some rows have no size entry. The others give once, few or many, or a class for an expanded clone.

TRBV18	NA	TRBD1	TRBJ2-7	TGTGCCAGCTCGCAGGGACAGAAATACGAGCAGTACTTC	CASSQGQKYEQYF
TRBV7-9	NA	NA	TRBJ2-1	TGTGCCAGCAGCAGACAGGAAAATGAGCAGTTCTTC	CASSRQENEQFF
TRBV6-1	NA	TRBD1	TRBJ1-6	TGTGCCAGCAGTGACCGTTCCGGACAGGGAAATTCACCCCTCCACTTT	CASSDRSGQGNSPLHF
TRBV5-1	NA	NA	TRBJ2-5	TGCGCCAGCAGCTTGGTTCCAGGGTTCCAAGAGACCCAGTACTTC	CASSLVPGFQETQYF
TRBV19	NA	TRBD1	TRBJ2-4	TGTGCCAGTAGTATCACCCCTAGACAGGGGGGGAACATTCAGTACTTC	CASSITPRQGGNIQYF
TRBV5-8	NA	NA	TRBJ2-7	TGTGCCAGCAGCATACAGGGTGAGAGGTCCGAGCAGTACTTC	CASSIQGERSEQYF
TRBV18	NA	NA	TRBJ2-1	TGTGCCAGCTCCCAACTATCTCCGCGTAGTCGGCATGAGCAGTTCTTC	CASSQLSPRSRHEQFF
TRBV19	NA	NA	TRBJ1-4	TGTGCCAGTAACGGCCAGGTTAATGAAAAACTGTTTTTT	CASNGQVNEKLFF
TRBV5-1	NA	TRBD1	TRBJ1-1	TGCGCCAGCAGCTTCCGGGACAGGGGTCCGAACACTGAAGCTTTCTTT	CASSFRDRGPNTEAFF
TRBV9	NA	TRBD2	TRBJ2-3	TGTGCCAGCAGCGTAGGGGCTAGCGGTCTTAGCACAGATACGCAGTATTTT	CASSVGASGLSTDTQYF
TRBV18	NA	TRBD1	TRBJ2-5	TGTGCCAGCTCACCACCGGGGAACAGGGGGCGAGAGACCCAGTACTTC	CASSPPGNRGRETQYF
TRBV5-4	once	TRBD2	TRBJ2-1	TGTGCCAGCAGCCCCCCAGGGGCTAGCGGGAGAAGTGAGCAGTTCTTC	CASSPPGASGRSEQFF
TRBV27	NA	TRBD2	TRBJ2-7	TGTGCCAGCAGTTTATCTCCACCATTGCCTAGCGGGAGAGTATACGAGCAGTACTTC	CASSLSPPLPSGRVYEQYF
TRBV28	once	NA	TRBJ1-5	TGTGCCAGCAGCGATTCGCAGATTTATAGCAATCAGCCCCAGCATTTT	CASSDSQIYSNQPQHF
TRBV18	NA	NA	TRBJ2-7	TGTGCCAGCTCACCACTGGGTCGCGGAGTCGAGCAGTACTTC	CASSPLGRGVEQYF
TRBV10-3	few	NA	TRBJ1-2	TGTGCCATCAGGCGAACAGGGCCGGATGGCTACACCTTC	CAIRRTGPDGYTF
TRBV27	NA	NA	TRBJ2-2	TGTGCCAGCAGTTTAACGCCGGAGGGGGGGCGGTACACCGGGGAGCTGTTTTTT	CASSLTPEGGRYTGELFF
TRBV5-4	NA	TRBD1	TRBJ2-7	TGTGCCAGCAGCCCCCACAGGGGATCCTACGAGCAGTACTTC	CASSPHRGSYEQYF
TRBV7-8	NA	TRBD1	TRBJ1-2	TGTGCCAGCAGCTCCGGGACAGGGCGAATGGGCTACACCTTC	CASSSGTGRMGYTF
TRBV9	NA	TRBD1	TRBJ1-2	TGTGCCAGCAGCGGACTAAAGGGACAGGGGGGCTACACCTTC	CASSGLKGQGGYTF
TRBV2	NA	NA	TRBJ2-5	TGTGCCAGCAAGGGCCTGGGGCAGGGGAGTAGTTACTTC	CASKGLGQGSSYF
TRBV5-1	NA	TRBD1	TRBJ1-1	TGCGCCAGCAGCTTGTCGGGACAGGGGAACACTGAAGCTTTCTTT	CASSLSGQGNTEAFF
TRBV28	NA	NA	TRBJ1-5	TGTGCCAGCACCATCCCAGGATATAGCAATCAGCCCCAGCATTTT	CASTIPGYSNQPQHF
TRBV5-4	NA	NA	TRBJ1-2	TGTGCCAGCAGCCTGAAACAGGGAAACTATGGCTACACCTTC	CASSLKQGNYGYTF
TRBV19	NA	TRBD1	TRBJ2-1	TGTGCCAGTAGTCTCCTGACAGGGGATCAAGATGAGCAGTTCTTC	CASSLLTGDQDEQFF
TRBV7-2	few	TRBD2	TRBJ2-1	TGTGCCAGCAGCCTGGAGGGGACTAGCGGAGACAATGAGCAGTTCTTC	CASSLEGTSGDNEQFF